Shown below are 6 T cell receptor beta chains from a single sample sequenced in a study of shared clonotypes between healthy human individuals. Only in-frame clones appear in the TCRdb table, and some are missing; sequencing was by immunoSEQ multiplex PCR. The sample shows about 1.5 million clones, roughly 97% of them seen only once. The sample was naive CD4+ T cells sorted from blood. The subset here: CD45RA+ positively selected. The receptors come from a man aged 25-40 years in good health.

As to this clone: Other DNA sequences within the sample encode an identical CDR3. The gene calls are TRBV7-3 and TRBJ2-1; 7 positions agree with TRBD2. The ends lost 2 bases at V and 4 bases at J; junction bases unmatched: 5. The CDR3 length is 15 residues. Germline lookup yields CDR1 SGHTA and CDR2 FQGTGA. Here the CDR3 reads CASSLGLAAYNEQFF. The CDR3 DNA reads TGTGCCAGCAGCTTAGGCCTAGCGGCTTACAATGAGCAGTTCTTC.

The chain carries TRBV5-2 and TRBJ2-1; TRBD2, the table's D call, lacks a check against the DNA. TRBV5-2 is a documented pseudogene. CDR3 length: 13 residues. CDR3: CASSWRDLLEQFF. In DNA form, the CDR3 reads TGTGCCAGCAGCTGGAGGGACCTACTCGAGCAGTTCTTC.

The genes are TRBV27 and TRBJ2-2, with D possibly being TRBD1 (7 bases). This CDR3 has 17 amino acids. V dropped 3 bases and J dropped 1 base, with 15 bases sitting between them. Germline CDR1 and CDR2: MNHEY and SMNVEV (reference sequence). CDR3 nucleotides: TGTGCCAGCAGTTTGATGACAGGGAGGTTGAACACCGGGGAGCTGTTTTTT. This codes for CASSLMTGRLNTGELFF.

As to this clone: The sample has other DNA sequences that encode this CDR3 too. This sequence joins TRBV15 and TRBJ1-5, with D perhaps matching TRBD1 (6 bases). Germline V gene sequence: CDR1 LNHNV, CDR2 YYDKDF (reference sequence). The CDR3 covers 14 residues. V was clipped by 1 base and J by 2 bases, with 6 bases between them. The CDR3 sequence is CATSRGQGNQPQHF. The CDR3 DNA is TGTGCCACCAGCAGAGGACAGGGCAATCAGCCCCAGCATTTT.

In this sample, this clone turned up once. The chain links TRBV19 to TRBJ1-3, with unresolved D. V was shortened by 5 bases and J by 0 bases, with 14 bases between the two germline ends. There are 16 residues in the CDR3. CDR1 is LNHDA, CDR2 SQIVND, per germline (reference sequence). This CDR3 is CASSPSDRHSGNTIYF. CDR3 nucleotides: TGTGCCAGTAGTCCGTCAGACCGACACTCTGGAAACACCATATATTTT.

The count of this clone is one. Here the CDR3 reads CASSLARGPGVGEQYF. The CDR3 region has the DNA TGTGCCAGCAGCTTAGCGCGTGGACCAGGAGTCGGGGAGCAGTACTTC. The rearrangement joins TRBV7-9 to TRBJ2-7; D not certain. Trimming pared 0 bases from V and 7 bases from J, leaving 19 bases between. Per the germline V gene, CDR1 is SEHNR and CDR2 is FQNEAQ (reference sequence). The CDR3 is made up of 16 amino acids.